This T cell receptor (beta chain) was obtained from a study of blood T cells in healthy people across ages. Primers used in a second PCR of about 6 to 12 cycles were a sample-barcoded 5' primer and a J-beta primer mix. TCRdb ran MiXCR on the 5' RACE reads and lists one entry per CDR3 protein. The sample comprises around 1,500,000 distinct CDR3 sequences, roughly 40% of which are singletons, and 6.5% to 10% rests with the top ten. A remark on this clonotype: Its cognate antigen is unknown.

Notes on the study in general: Measured against age, TCR beta diversity per million T cells decreased in a roughly linear manner. Long-lived donors exceeded aged donors in naive CD4+ cells and diversity. Researchers report that TCR beta diversity correlated strongly with naive T cell percentage.

Donors gave around 9.3 milliliters of peripheral blood apiece. The germline gives CDR1 MGHDK, CDR2 SYGVNS. Trimming pared 6 bases from V and 7 bases from J, leaving 22 bases between. The CDR3 totals 15 residues. Specimen: blood. The clonotype originates from a young woman in good health. V usage is TRBV25-1 and J usage is TRBJ2-7; a possible D gene is TRBD1 (7 bases). CDR3 DNA sequence: TGTGCCAGCAGGAACCAGGGGGGACGACACAATGAGCAGTACTTC. It translates to CASRNQGGRHNEQYF.